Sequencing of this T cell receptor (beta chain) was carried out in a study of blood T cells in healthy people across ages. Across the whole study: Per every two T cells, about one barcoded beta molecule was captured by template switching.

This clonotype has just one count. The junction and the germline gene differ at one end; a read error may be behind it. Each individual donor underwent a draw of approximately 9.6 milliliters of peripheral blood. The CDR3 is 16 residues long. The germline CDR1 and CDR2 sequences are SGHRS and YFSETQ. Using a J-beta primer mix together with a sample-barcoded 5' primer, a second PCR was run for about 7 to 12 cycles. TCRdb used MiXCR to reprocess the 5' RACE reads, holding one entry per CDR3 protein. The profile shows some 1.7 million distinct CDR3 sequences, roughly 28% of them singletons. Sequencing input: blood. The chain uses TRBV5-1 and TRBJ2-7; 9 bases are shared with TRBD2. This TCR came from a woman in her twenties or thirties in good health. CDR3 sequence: CASSPGGSGGYYGQYF. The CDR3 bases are TGCGCCAGCAGCCCGGGAGGTAGCGGGGGATACTACGGGCAGTACTTC.